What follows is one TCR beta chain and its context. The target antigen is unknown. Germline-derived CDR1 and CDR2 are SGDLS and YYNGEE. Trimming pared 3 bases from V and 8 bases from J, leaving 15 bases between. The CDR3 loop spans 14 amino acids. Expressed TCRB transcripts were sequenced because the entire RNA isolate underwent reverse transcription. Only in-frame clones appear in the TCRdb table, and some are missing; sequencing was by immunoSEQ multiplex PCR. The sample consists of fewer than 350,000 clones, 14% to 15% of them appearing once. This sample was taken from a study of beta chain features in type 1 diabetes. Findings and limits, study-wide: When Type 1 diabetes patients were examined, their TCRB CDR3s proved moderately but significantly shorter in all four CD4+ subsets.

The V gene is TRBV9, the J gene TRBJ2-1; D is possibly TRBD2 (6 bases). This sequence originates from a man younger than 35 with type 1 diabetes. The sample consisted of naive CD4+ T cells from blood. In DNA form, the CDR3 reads TGTGCCAGCAGCGATAAGCCGCGGGGCGATGAGCAGTTCTTC. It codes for CASSDKPRGDEQFF.